This passage covers 23 T cell receptor beta chains from one sample sequenced in a study of blood T cell repertoires in COVID-19. Profiled with immunoSEQ multiplex PCR; TCRdb holds only in-frame clones, not every one. The repertoire consists of about 300,000 clones, with 70% to 90% occurring once and the leading ten covering less than 2.5%. The sequenced sample was PBMCs or T cells enriched from blood (not recorded which). These TCRs come from a man aged 30-40 years who had recovered from COVID-19.

The J gene is TRBJ1-1, the V gene TRBV10-2, with D perhaps TRBD1 (5 bases). CDR3 size: 14 residues. V gave up 6 bases and J gave up 0 bases, with 11 bases separating them. The germline gives CDR1 WSHSY, CDR2 SAAADI. The CDR3 region has the DNA TGCGCCAGCAGAGTTGACAGAATGAACACTGAAGCTTTCTTT. Amino acid sequence: CASRVDRMNTEAFF.

This chain joins TRBV2 and TRBJ1-4, with TRBD1 matching over 7 bases. The germline V gene encodes CDR1 SNHLY and CDR2 FYNNEI. This CDR3 region has 16 residues. V was clipped by 5 bases and J by 1 base; unmatched bases: 7. The CDR3 nucleotides read TGTGCCAGCAGTAGACAGGGTTTCGGAACTAATGAAAAACTGTTTTTT. Its protein product is CASSRQGFGTNEKLFF.

The genes are TRBV27 and TRBJ2-7, with TRBD2 identical over 11 bases. The germline V gene encodes CDR1 MNHEY and CDR2 SMNVEV (reference sequence). The junction had 5 bases not matched to a gene; V was cut back by 7 bases and J by 0 bases. The CDR3 loop spans 15 amino acids. The CDR3 coding sequence is TGTGCCAGCAAGCTAGGGACTAGCGGCTCCTACGAGCAGTACTTC. Protein sequence: CASKLGTSGSYEQYF.

There are many counts of this clone. The V and J genes are TRBV3-1 (or the pseudogene TRBV3-2) and TRBJ2-7; D uncertain. V lost 3 bases and J lost 3, with 6 bases in between. Germline lookup yields CDR1 LGHDT and CDR2 YNNKEL (reference sequence). The CDR3 length is 12 residues. The CDR3 DNA sequence: TGTGCCAGCAGCCAGGCCCACTACGAGCAGTACTTC. Translating it yields CASSQAHYEQYF.

The rearrangement uses TRBV5-6 and TRBJ1-1, with a weak D call TRBD1 (5 bases). V dropped 7 bases and J dropped 9 bases, with 16 bases sitting between them. Germline CDR1 and CDR2: SGHDT and YYEEEE. The CDR3 totals 12 residues. This CDR3 is CASGRGGVKAFF. CDR3 nucleotide sequence: TGTGCCAGCGGACGCGGGGGGGTAAAAGCTTTCTTT.

This sequence joins TRBV11-2 and TRBJ1-4; maybe TRBD1 (5 bases). V was cut by 2 bases and J by 6 bases, with 16 bases left in between. The CDR3 contains 16 residues. Germline V CDR1 and CDR2: SGHAT, FQNNGV. CDR3 sequence (DNA): TGTGCCAGCAGCTTACGAATAGGGCAGGGCGATGAAAAACTGTTTTTT. Its translation: CASSLRIGQGDEKLFF.

The rearrangement links TRBV2 to TRBJ2-3; D not resolved. Trimming left V 4 bases short and J 4 bases short, with 6 bases between. The CDR3 runs 12 residues. Germline V gives CDR1 SNHLY, CDR2 FYNNEI. Written as DNA, the CDR3 is TGTGCCAGCAGTGTCGTCCCAGATACGCAGTATTTT. Translated: CASSVVPDTQYF.

This chain uses TRBV7-6 with TRBJ2-1; 10 positions match TRBD2. Germline lookup yields CDR1 SGHVS and CDR2 FNYEAQ. The CDR3 totals 17 residues. With V trimmed by 4 bases and J by 3 bases, 9 bases remained unmatched. CDR3 bases: TGTGCCAGCAGCTCTCTGAGGACTAGCGGATTCTACAATGAGCAGTTCTTC. Translation: CASSSLRTSGFYNEQFF.

The chain couples TRBV6-1 to TRBJ1-6; 8 bases map to TRBD1. Germline trimming cut 3 bases from V and 10 bases from J; bases unmatched to any gene: 5. Germline V gene lookup returns CDR1 MNHNS and CDR2 SASEGT. The CDR3 has 14 amino acids. DNA for the CDR3: TGTGCCAGCAGTGACATGGACAGGGACTCACCCCTCCACTTT. This codes for CASSDMDRDSPLHF.

The CDR3 region is CASSLGAAGRDTQYF. CDR3 sequence (DNA): TGTGCCAGCAGCCTCGGGGCGGCGGGGAGGGATACGCAGTATTTT. This rearrangement joins TRBV2 to TRBJ2-3; D possibly corresponds to TRBD2 (6 bases). V gave up 6 bases and J gave up 6 bases, with 19 bases separating them. Germline V lookup: CDR1 SNHLY, CDR2 FYNNEI. The CDR3 is made up of 15 amino acids.

V is TRBV13 and J is TRBJ1-5, with D perhaps TRBD1 (6 bases). The V end was cut by 5 bases, the J end by 4 bases, with 12 bases between. This CDR3 contains 14 residues. Germline V CDR1 and CDR2: PRHDT, FYEKMQ (reference sequence). CDR3 DNA sequence: TGTGCCAGCAGCAAGGGACAAGGGAATCAGCCCCAGCATTTT. This translates into CASSKGQGNQPQHF.

The J gene is TRBJ1-2, the V gene TRBV27; TRBD1 matches 8 bases. Germline V gene lookup returns CDR1 MNHEY and CDR2 SMNVEV (reference sequence). With 1 base clipped from V and 6 bases from J, the junction kept 10 bases outside the gene matches. This CDR3 has 16 residues. DNA for the CDR3: TGTGCCAGCAGTTTATTTCACCCAGGGGGCAGGGATGGCTACACCTTC. This translates into CASSLFHPGGRDGYTF.

The rearrangement uses TRBV3-1 (or the pseudogene TRBV3-2) and TRBJ2-7; D call uncertain. The CDR3 sequence is 12 residues long. The V end lost 0 bases, the J end lost 3 bases, and 3 bases lay between the germline ends. CDR1 and CDR2 from the germline V gene are LGHDT and YNNKEL (reference sequence). CDR3 sequence reads: CASSQDNYEQYF. The CDR3 DNA sequence: TGTGCCAGCAGCCAAGACAACTACGAGCAGTACTTC.

This clone was observed a handful of times. The rearrangement uses TRBV5-1 and TRBJ1-3, with a tentative D call TRBD1 (5 bases). V was clipped by 5 bases and J by 4 bases, with 16 bases between them. The germline gives CDR1 SGHRS, CDR2 YFSETQ. The CDR3 sequence is 15 residues long. The CDR3 protein is CASRVGGNSGNTIYF. CDR3 nucleotides: TGCGCCAGCAGAGTCGGGGGGAATTCAGGAAACACCATATATTTT.

The V call is TRBV6-5, the J call TRBJ2-1; 15 bases are shared with TRBD2. The CDR3 is 14 residues long. Trimming at V came to 6 bases and at J to 13 bases, leaving 7 bases not matched to a gene. Germline CDR1 and CDR2: MNHEY and SVGAGI. The DNA for the CDR3 is TGTGCCAGCAGAGACGGACTAGCGGGGGGGCGTCAGTTCTTC. Its translation is CASRDGLAGGRQFF.

This sequence joins TRBV24-1 and TRBJ2-1, with 9 bases lining up with TRBD1. This CDR3 contains 15 residues. Germline CDR1 and CDR2: KGHDR and SFDVKD. V dropped 4 bases and J dropped 7; count of bases not matched to a gene: 7. This CDR3 reads CATSDPQGAGNEQFF. DNA of the CDR3: TGTGCCACCAGTGACCCACAGGGGGCTGGGAATGAGCAGTTCTTC.

This sequence joins TRBV24-1 and TRBJ2-1, with 7 bases identical to TRBD2. The trim removed 4 bases at V and 15 bases at J, leaving 8 bases unmatched. The CDR3 is made up of 12 amino acids. In germline, CDR1 is KGHDR, CDR2 SFDVKD. The CDR3 spells CATSDSGTPSFF. In DNA, the CDR3 is TGTGCCACCAGTGACAGCGGGACCCCCTCGTTCTTC.

V and J are TRBV27 and TRBJ2-5; 12 bases are shared with TRBD1. V dropped 10 bases and J dropped 5; count of bases not matched to a gene: 11. The CDR3 consists of 15 residues. Germline-derived CDR1 and CDR2 are MNHEY and SMNVEV (reference sequence). This CDR3 reads CAMGAGTGGRETQYF. In DNA form, the CDR3 reads TGTGCCATGGGGGCAGGGACAGGGGGCCGGGAGACCCAGTACTTC.

The genes are TRBV5-6 and TRBJ1-1, with D possibly TRBD1 on 5 matching bases. This CDR3 contains 13 residues. Trimming cost V 4 bases and J 3 bases, with 10 bases left between them. Germline-derived CDR1 and CDR2 are SGHDT and YYEEEE. Here the CDR3 DNA reads TGTGCCAGCAGCCTACAGGTGTACACTGAAGCTTTCTTT. The encoded protein is CASSLQVYTEAFF.

V is TRBV3-1 (or the pseudogene TRBV3-2) and J is TRBJ1-4; tentative D call: TRBD1 (6 bases). Trimming stripped 4 bases from V and 3 bases from J, with 15 bases between. The CDR3 length is 16 residues. From germline, CDR1 is LGHDT and CDR2 YNNKEL (reference sequence). The CDR3 nucleotides are TGTGCCAGCAGCCGTATTAACAGGGTCCCTAATGAAAAACTGTTTTTT. Amino acids: CASSRINRVPNEKLFF.

The rearrangement joins TRBV11-2 to TRBJ2-7, with 10 positions matching TRBD1. The CDR3 is made up of 15 amino acids. Germline V lookup: CDR1 SGHAT, CDR2 FQNNGV. J gave up 2 bases and V 6 bases, and 7 bases lay outside the gene matches. The CDR3 here is CASRKAGQGPYEQYF. The DNA for the CDR3 is TGTGCCAGCAGAAAAGCGGGACAGGGGCCCTACGAGCAGTACTTC.

The genes are TRBV7-3 and TRBJ2-1; the match to TRBD2 covers 14 bases. Looked up from germline, CDR1 is SGHTA and CDR2 is FQGTGA. The junction had 8 bases not matched to a gene; V was cut back by 1 base and J by 0 bases. This CDR3 spans 20 amino acids. CDR3 in amino acids: CASSLIPRTSGRSSYNEQFF. The CDR3 DNA reads as TGTGCCAGCAGCTTAATCCCGAGGACTAGCGGGAGGAGCTCCTACAATGAGCAGTTCTTC.

The chain uses TRBV10-3 and TRBJ2-5; D is tentatively TRBD1 or TRBD2 (5 bases each). CDR1 and CDR2 (germline): ENHRY, SYGVKD. V lost 10 bases and J lost 4, with 16 bases in between. This CDR3 has 13 residues. CDR3 coding DNA: TGTGCCAGCAGAGGGCAGGGCGGAGAGACCCAGTACTTC. Protein product: CASRGQGGETQYF.